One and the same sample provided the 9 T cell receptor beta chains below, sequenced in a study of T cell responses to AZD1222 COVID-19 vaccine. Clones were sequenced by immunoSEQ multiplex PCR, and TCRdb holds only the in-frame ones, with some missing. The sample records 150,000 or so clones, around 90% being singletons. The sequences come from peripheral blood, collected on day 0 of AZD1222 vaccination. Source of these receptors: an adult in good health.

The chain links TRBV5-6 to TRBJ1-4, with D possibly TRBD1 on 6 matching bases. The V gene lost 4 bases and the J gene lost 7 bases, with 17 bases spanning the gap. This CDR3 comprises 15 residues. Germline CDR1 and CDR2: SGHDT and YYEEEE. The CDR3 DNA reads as TGTGCCAGCAGCCCGGTATTGGGGGCGGGTGAAAAACTGTTTTTT. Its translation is CASSPVLGAGEKLFF.

The CDR3 region has the DNA TGTGCCAGCAGTGAAGGGACTAGCGGAATCAATGAGCAGTTCTTC. Protein sequence: CASSEGTSGINEQFF. This chain connects TRBV6-1 to TRBJ2-1; 10 bases fit TRBD2. Germline values: CDR1 MNHNS, CDR2 SASEGT. The CDR3 is 15 amino acids. With V trimmed by 1 base and J by 6 bases, 3 bases remained unmatched.

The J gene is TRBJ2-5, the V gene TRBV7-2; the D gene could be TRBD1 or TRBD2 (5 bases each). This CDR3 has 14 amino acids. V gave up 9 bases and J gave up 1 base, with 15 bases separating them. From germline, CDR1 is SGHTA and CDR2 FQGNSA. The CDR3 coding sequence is TGTGCCAGTGGTGGGGGAGCGTTCCAAGAGACCCAGTACTTC. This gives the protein CASGGGAFQETQYF. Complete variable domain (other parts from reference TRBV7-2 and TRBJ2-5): GAGVSQSPSNKVTEKGKDVELRCDPISGHTALYWYRQSLGQGLEFLIYFQGNSAPDKSGLPSDRFSAERTGGSVSTLTIQRTQQEDSAVYLCASGGGAFQETQYFGPGTRLLVL.

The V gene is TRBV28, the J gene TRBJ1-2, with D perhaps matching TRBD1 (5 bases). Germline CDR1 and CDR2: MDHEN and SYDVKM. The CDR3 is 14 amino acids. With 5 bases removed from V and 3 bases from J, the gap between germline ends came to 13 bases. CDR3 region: CASSPNRGHYGYTF. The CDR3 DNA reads TGTGCCAGCAGTCCAAACCGGGGCCACTATGGCTACACCTTC.

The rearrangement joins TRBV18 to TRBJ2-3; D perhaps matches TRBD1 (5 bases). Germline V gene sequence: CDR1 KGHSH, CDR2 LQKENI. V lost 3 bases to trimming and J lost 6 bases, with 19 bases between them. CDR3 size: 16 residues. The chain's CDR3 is CASSPYQGKPEDTQYF. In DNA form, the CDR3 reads TGTGCCAGCTCACCTTACCAGGGCAAGCCCGAGGATACGCAGTATTTT.

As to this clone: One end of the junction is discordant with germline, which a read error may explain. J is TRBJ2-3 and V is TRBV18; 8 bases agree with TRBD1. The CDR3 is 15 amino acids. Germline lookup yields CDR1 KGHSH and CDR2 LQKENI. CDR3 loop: CASSSPMTGADTQYF. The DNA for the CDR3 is TGTGCCAGCTCATCACCGATGACAGGGGCAGATACGCAGTATTTT.

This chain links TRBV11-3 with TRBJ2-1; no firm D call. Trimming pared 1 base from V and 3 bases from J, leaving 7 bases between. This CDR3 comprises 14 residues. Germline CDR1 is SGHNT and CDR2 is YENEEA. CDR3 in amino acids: CASSLGSNYNEQFF. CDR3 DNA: TGTGCCAGCAGCTTAGGCAGTAACTACAATGAGCAGTTCTTC.

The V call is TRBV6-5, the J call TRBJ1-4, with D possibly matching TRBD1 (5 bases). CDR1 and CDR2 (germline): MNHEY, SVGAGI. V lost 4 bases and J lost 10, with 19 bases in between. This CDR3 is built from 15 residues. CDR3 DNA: TGTGCCAGCAGTTTCATGGGGCCGCTGGTCGGAAAACTGTTTTTT. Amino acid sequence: CASSFMGPLVGKLFF.

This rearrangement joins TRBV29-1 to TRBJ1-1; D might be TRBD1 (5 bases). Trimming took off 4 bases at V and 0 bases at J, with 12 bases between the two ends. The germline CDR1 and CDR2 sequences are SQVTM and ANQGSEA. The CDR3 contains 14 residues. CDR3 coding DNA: TGCAGCGTTGCGGAGGGGTCCATGAACACTGAAGCTTTCTTT. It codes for CSVAEGSMNTEAFF.